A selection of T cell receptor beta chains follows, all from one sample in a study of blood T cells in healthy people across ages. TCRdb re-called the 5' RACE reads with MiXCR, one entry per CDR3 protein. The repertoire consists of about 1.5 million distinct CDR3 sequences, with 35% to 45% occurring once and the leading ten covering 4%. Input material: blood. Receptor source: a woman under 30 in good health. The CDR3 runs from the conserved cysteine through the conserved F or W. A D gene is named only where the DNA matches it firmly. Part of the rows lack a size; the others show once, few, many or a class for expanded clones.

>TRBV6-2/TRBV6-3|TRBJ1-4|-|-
TGTGCCAGCAGTTACTCGAAGCCAGGGAAGACTAATGAAAAACTGTTTTTT
CASSYSKPGKTNEKLFF
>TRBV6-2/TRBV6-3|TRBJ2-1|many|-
TGTGCCAGCAGTTACTCGACAAGTTACAATGAGCAGTTCTTC
CASSYSTSYNEQFF
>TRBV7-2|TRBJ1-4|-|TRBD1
TGTGCCAGCAGCTTGGACAGGGCGGCCGAAAAACTGTTTTTT
CASSLDRAAEKLFF
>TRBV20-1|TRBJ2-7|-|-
TGCAGTGCTGGAAACTGGGACTCCAACTACGAGCAGTACTTC
CSAGNWDSNYEQYF
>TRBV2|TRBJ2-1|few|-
TGTGCCAGCAGCCCTGGTCCACTTTCATACAATGAGCAGTTCTTC
CASSPGPLSYNEQFF
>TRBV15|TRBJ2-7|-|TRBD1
TGTGCCACCAGTAGGGATACAGGGACAGGGGATAACTACGAGCAGTACTTC
CATSRDTGTGDNYEQYF
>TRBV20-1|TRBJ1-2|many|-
TGCAGTGCTAGAGGTCGGGTTGATGGCTACACCTTC
CSARGRVDGYTF
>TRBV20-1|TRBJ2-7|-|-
TGCAGTGCTAGGTCCGGGACAACTGCCTACGAGCAGTACTTC
CSARSGTTAYEQYF
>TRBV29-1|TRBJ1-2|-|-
TGCAGCGTTGACCAGGGGCAATCCTATGGCTACACCTTC
CSVDQGQSYGYTF
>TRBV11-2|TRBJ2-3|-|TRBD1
TGTGCCAGCAGCTTAACAGGGGGAGAAGATGCGCAGTATTTT
CASSLTGGEDAQYF
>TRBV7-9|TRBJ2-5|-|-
TGTGCCAGCAGCGGACTAATCTTACAAGAGACCCAGTACTTC
CASSGLILQETQYF
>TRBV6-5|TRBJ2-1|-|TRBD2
TGTGCCAGCAGTTACGGAGCTAGCGGCAATGAGCAGTTCTTC
CASSYGASGNEQFF
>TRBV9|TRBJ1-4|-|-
TGTGCCAGCAGCGTAGCTCAGGTTAATGAAAAACTGTTTTTT
CASSVAQVNEKLFF
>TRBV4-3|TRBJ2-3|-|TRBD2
TGCGCCAGCAGCCAAGATCGGCGGACTAGCCCTTCCTACGGCACAGATACGCAGTATTTT
CASSQDRRTSPSYGTDTQYF
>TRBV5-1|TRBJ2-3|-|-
TGCGCCAGCAGCTATGGACAGTGGCCGGCAGATACGCAGTATTTT
CASSYGQWPADTQYF
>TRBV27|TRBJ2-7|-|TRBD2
TGTGCCAGCAGTTTATTAACGACTAGCGGCGCCTACGAGCAGTACTTC
CASSLLTTSGAYEQYF
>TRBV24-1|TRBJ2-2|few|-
TGTGCCACCAGTGACCCCGACCGCGCCGGGGAGCTGTTTTTT
CATSDPDRAGELFF
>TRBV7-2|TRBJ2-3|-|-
TGTGCCAGCAGGGAGGACAGTCCGCGTTATACGCAGTATTTT
CASREDSPRYTQYF
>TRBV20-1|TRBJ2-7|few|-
TGCAGTGCTTTTAGCCGGGGTACGTCTTACGAGCAGTACTTC
CSAFSRGTSYEQYF
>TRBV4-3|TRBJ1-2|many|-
TGCGCCAGCAGCCAAGACATGTACTATGGCTACACCTTC
CASSQDMYYGYTF
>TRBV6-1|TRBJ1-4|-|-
TGTGCCATCCAGGGATGGGAAAAACTGTTTTTT
CAIQGWEKLFF
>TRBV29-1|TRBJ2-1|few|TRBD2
TGCAGCGCTAACGGACTAGCGGGACACAATGAGCAGTTCTTC
CSANGLAGHNEQFF
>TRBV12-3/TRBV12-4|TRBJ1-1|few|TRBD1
TGTGCCAGCAGTTTAGCCCGGGACAGGGGAATGAACACTGAAGCTTTCTTT
CASSLARDRGMNTEAFF
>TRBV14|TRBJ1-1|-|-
TGTGCCAGCAGCCAAAACACCTACACTGAAGCTTTCTTT
CASSQNTYTEAFF
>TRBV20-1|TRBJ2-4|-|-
TGCAGTGTTCACCACGGTGGATACGGGCAGTACTTC
CSVHHGGYGQYF
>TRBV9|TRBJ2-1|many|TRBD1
TGTGCCAGCAGCGCGACAGGGGGCGCGCCCTACAATGAGCAGTTCTTC
CASSATGGAPYNEQFF
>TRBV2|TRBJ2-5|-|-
TGTGCCAGTGGGACTCACCAAGAGACCCAGTACTTC
CASGTHQETQYF
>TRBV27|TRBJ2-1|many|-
TGTGCCAGCACCGGGGGATACAATGAGCAGTTCTTC
CASTGGYNEQFF
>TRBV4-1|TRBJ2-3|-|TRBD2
TGCGCCAGCAGCCGAAGGGGACTAAGCACAGATACGCAGTATTTT
CASSRRGLSTDTQYF
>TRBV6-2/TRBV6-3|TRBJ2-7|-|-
TGTGCCAGCAGCTCTACCACGGGGGCAGGGGCCTACGAGCAGTACTTC
CASSSTTGAGAYEQYF
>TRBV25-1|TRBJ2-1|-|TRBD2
TGTGCCAGCAGAGGTAGCGGGAGGGCCGGGGAGCAGTTCTTC
CASRGSGRAGEQFF
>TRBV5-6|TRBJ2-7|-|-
TGTGCCAGTAGCTTTCGTAGCTCCCTCTCCTACAATGAGCAGTACTTC
CASSFRSSLSYNEQYF
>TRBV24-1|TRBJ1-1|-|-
TGTACCACCAGTGATGCTAGGGGTGGAGTCACTGAAGCTTTCTTT
CTTSDARGGVTEAFF
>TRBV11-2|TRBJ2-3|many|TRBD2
TGTGCCAGCAGTTTAAGAGCGGGGGGTCCCACAGATACGCAGTATTTT
CASSLRAGGPTDTQYF
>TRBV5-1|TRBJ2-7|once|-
TGCGCCAGCAGCTTACCCTTGTTAAGGCGGGAAAGGCGGGTTGAGCAGTACTTC
CASSLPLLRRERRVEQYF
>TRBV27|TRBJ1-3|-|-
TGTGCCAGCAGATCCTCGACGGCTTTGGGAAACACCATATATTTT
CASRSSTALGNTIYF
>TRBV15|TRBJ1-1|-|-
TGTGCCACCGGGGTAGGATTAGACACTGAAGCTTTCTTT
CATGVGLDTEAFF
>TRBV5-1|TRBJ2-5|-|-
TGCGCCAGCAGCCTAGCAAATAGAAACAATGAGCAGTACTTC
CASSLANRNNEQYF
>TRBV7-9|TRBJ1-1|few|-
TGTGCCAGCAGCCATGACATCGGGGAGACTGAAGCTTTCTTT
CASSHDIGETEAFF
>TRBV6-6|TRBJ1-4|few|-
TGTGCCAGCAGTTATAATCTTGGTCATAATGAAAAACTGTTTTTT
CASSYNLGHNEKLFF
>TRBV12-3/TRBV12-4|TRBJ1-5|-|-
TGTGCCAGCAGTTTGAAGGCTGATCAGCCCCAGCATTTT
CASSLKADQPQHF
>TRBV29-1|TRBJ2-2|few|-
TGCAGCGTCGCGGCAGGGGCTCTGAACACCGGGGAGCTGTTTTTT
CSVAAGALNTGELFF
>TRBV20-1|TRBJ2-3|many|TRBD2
TGCAGTGCTAGGTGGACTAGCGGGAGGGCAGATACGCAGTATTTT
CSARWTSGRADTQYF
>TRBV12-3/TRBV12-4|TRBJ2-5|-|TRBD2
TGTGCCAGCAGTTCAGGGAGGACTAGCGGGGTGCAGTACTTT
CASSSGRTSGVQYF
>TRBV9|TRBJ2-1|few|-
TGTGCCAGCAGCGTACAGAGTACCTACAATGAGCAGTTCTTC
CASSVQSTYNEQFF
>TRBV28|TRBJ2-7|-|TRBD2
TGTGCCAGCACGGGGGGCGGGAGGCGAGACGAGCAGTACTTC
CASTGGGRRDEQYF
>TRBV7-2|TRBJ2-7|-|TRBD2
TGTGCCAGCAGCTTAGGGGGACTAGCGGTTCCCTCCTACGAGCAGTACTTC
CASSLGGLAVPSYEQYF